This TCR beta chain emerged from a study of blood T cell repertoires in COVID-19. Whole-study context: The cDNA or gDNA used as material had been derived from T cells, B-cell-depleted T cells, or PBMCs.

The CDR3 consists of 13 residues. Germline CDR1 is KGHDR and CDR2 is SFDVKD. Trimming took off 9 bases at V and 10 bases at J, with 18 bases between the two ends. Clones were sequenced by immunoSEQ multiplex PCR, and TCRdb holds only the in-frame ones, with some missing. The sample includes 200,000 or so clones, more than 80% of them seen just once. V usage is TRBV24-1 and J usage is TRBJ1-5; D ambiguous. The sequence derives from a woman aged 80 or over with acute or convalescent COVID-19. Material: peripheral blood. The CDR3 DNA is TGTGCCACCGAGGCGGGTTCATCTCATCCCCAGCATTTT. Encoded protein: CATEAGSSHPQHF.